The T cell receptor (beta chain) under discussion was sequenced for a study of blood T cells in healthy people across ages (dated by TCRdb to the mid-2010s). Study-wide context: In model experiments, roughly one uniquely barcoded TCR beta cDNA molecule per two T cells was captured by template switching. Four age groups were formed from the donors: young (average about 15 years), middle-aged (approximately 40), aged (around 68) and long-lived (roughly 88). To track age-related changes in TCR beta repertoire diversity, the study relied on deep sequencing normalized with unique cDNA molecular identifiers. Using the same blood draw, the study looked at two additional independent replicas of 1 million unique cDNA reads for two donors, one aged 18 to 30 and the other aged 80 or older. To avoid experimental bias, donors of different ages were distributed randomly across sequencing lanes.

The approximately 41 donors, aged roughly 6 to 100 years, were systemically healthy Caucasian individuals from Russia. Each donor gave roughly 11 milliliters of peripheral blood, drawn into EDTA-treated Vacutainer tubes. Ficoll-Paque density-gradient centrifugation was used to isolate PBMCs, with at least 6 million per sample. Total RNA was extracted from PBMCs with Trizol reagent, with at least 5.5 micrograms obtained per sample. Naive CD45RAhigh/CD27high T cell percentages were measured by flow cytometry on a PBMC aliquot from every donor. V gives up 3 bases and J gives up 2 bases, and the segment between their germline ends measures 8 bases. CDR1 SQVTM and CDR2 ANQGSEA were looked up in the germline V gene. The CDR3 spans 12 residues, from the cysteine through the phenylalanine. Of all the DNA, just the CDR3 is kept, 36 bases in frame from base 1. The paper as a whole reports these results and caveats: Estimates of total diversity based on one million sequenced T cells were considered lower bounds and underestimates. The long-lived group showed more naive CD4+ T cells, fewer expanded clones and increased TCR diversity than the aged group, suggesting age selection. Since profiling was done on bulk unsorted PBMCs, naive and antigen-experienced compartments could not be conclusively compared. There was a strong correlation between observed TCR beta diversity and the percentage of naive T cells measured by flow cytometry. Observed TCR beta diversity per million T cells fell roughly linearly with age, and a significant reduction was already apparent by age around 44. Because donor CMV infection status was unknown, age-related changes in expanded clonotypes were potentially confounded.

In regard to this clonotype: Its antigen is currently not known. Base qualities are not provided; no much larger clone lies one nucleotide away.

The library was prepared using 5' RACE. The run used an Illumina HiSeq 2500. The second PCR ran for about 7 to 11 cycles and used a J-beta primer mix along with a sample-barcoded 5' primer. Each TCR beta cDNA molecule received a unique molecular identifier from a template-switch 5' adaptor carrying 12 random nucleotides. Each sample yielded at least 2.5 million CDR3-containing paired-end reads. All of the RNA was converted into first-strand cDNA using the Mint cDNA synthesis kit, with a TRBC-specific oligonucleotide serving as the primer. All cDNA was treated with uracil-DNA glycosylase and then went through a first 18-cycle PCR with the universal primers M1SS and BC2_uni_R. The paper's processing steps were these. For normalization, 1 million high-quality reads, each with a distinct molecular identifier, were randomly selected from each sample. Instead of being binned into consensus sequences, reads with shared molecular identifiers were discarded. CDR3 identification, clonotype clustering and error correction used MiTCR with a Q25 quality threshold and the strictest error-elimination algorithm. A nonparametric unseen species model using Euler transformation provided a lower-bound estimate of total TCR beta diversity. TCRdb reanalyzed the raw reads on its own, using fastp at Q25 for trimming and MiXCR for clone calling, and kept in-frame beta chains. Entries are consolidated by CDR3 protein sequence, retaining the most common genes and DNA. These V and J calls rely on TCRdb rather than the paper's analysis. The sample table shows 750,000 to 950,000 distinct CDR3 sequences, and roughly 53% are seen once. Of the sample, roughly 40% falls within the top ten clones.

This clonotype was sampled from a man older than 75 in good health. The sequencing input was blood. The chain uses TRBV29-1 and TRBJ2-7; the D gene is perhaps TRBD1 or TRBD2, as each covers 5 bases. The nucleotide sequence is TGCAGCGTTGAGGGGGACCCCTACGAGCAGTACTTC. Its product reads: CSVEGDPYEQYF.